Below are 28 T cell receptor beta chains sequenced from a single sample in a study of a mutant IDH1 vaccine in newly diagnosed glioma. These receptors have no identified antigens. TCRdb's copy holds only in-frame clones and misses some; the assay was immunoSEQ multiplex PCR. The sample lists 25,000 to 30,000 clones, approximately 80% occurring once. Time point described: week 23, last vaccination. What each vaccine dose contained was 300 ug of mutant IDH1 20-mer peptide, accompanied by topical imiquimod. The material sequenced was PBMCs, taken from a glioma patient whose treatment included an IDH1 peptide vaccine. The receptors were gathered from a young woman with glioma.

The chain combines TRBV2 with TRBJ2-5; TRBD1 matches 9 bases. The junction had 5 bases not matched to a gene; V was cut back by 2 bases and J by 4 bases. CDR3 length: 15 amino acids. CDR1 SNHLY and CDR2 FYNNEI come from the germline V gene. In nucleotides, the CDR3 is TGTGCCAGCAGTGAAAACAGGGGGCGGTTAGAGACCCAGTACTTC. Protein: CASSENRGRLETQYF.

The chain combines TRBV2 with TRBJ1-6; D may be TRBD1 (5 bases). Germline V lookup: CDR1 SNHLY, CDR2 FYNNEI. The CDR3 covers 14 residues. Trimming took off 4 bases at V and 5 bases at J, with 9 bases between the two ends. The CDR3 reads CASSAGMNNSPLHF. CDR3 DNA sequence: TGTGCCAGCAGTGCAGGGATGAATAATTCACCCCTCCACTTT.

The V call is TRBV27, the J call TRBJ2-3; TRBD2 matches 10 bases. The CDR3 is 18 residues long. Unmatched junction bases numbered 10, after V lost 4 bases and J lost 0 bases. CDR1 is MNHEY, CDR2 SMNVEV, per germline (reference sequence). The CDR3: CASSSPTLLAGSTDTQYF. In DNA, the CDR3 is TGTGCCAGCAGTTCGCCGACGCTACTAGCGGGGAGCACAGATACGCAGTATTTT.

The J gene is TRBJ2-5, the V gene TRBV9; D uncertain. The CDR3 loop spans 15 amino acids. Germline CDR1 reads SGDLS; CDR2 reads YYNGEE. Trimming removed 3 bases at V and 4 bases at J, with 16 bases between. CDR3 region: CASSDSPGAGETQYF. As DNA, the CDR3 is TGTGCCAGCAGCGATTCACCCGGAGCTGGAGAGACCCAGTACTTC.

The chain combines TRBV2 with TRBJ2-5, with 7 bases lining up with TRBD2. The CDR3 has 13 residues. V was pared by 4 bases and J by 4 bases, with 3 bases of the junction left unmatched. Germline V gene sequence: CDR1 SNHLY, CDR2 FYNNEI. Here the CDR3 reads CASSVAGVETQYF. In DNA form, the CDR3 reads TGTGCCAGCAGTGTTGCGGGGGTAGAGACCCAGTACTTC. Complete variable domain (other parts from reference TRBV2 and TRBJ2-5): EPEVTQTPSHQVTQMGQEVILRCVPISNHLYFYWYRQILGQKVEFLVSFYNNEISEKSEIFDDQFSVERPDGSNFTLKIRSTKLEDSAMYFCASSVAGVETQYFGPGTRLLVL.

The rearrangement uses TRBV18 and TRBJ2-2; D may be TRBD2 (6 bases). V was shortened by 0 bases and J by 7 bases, with 15 bases between the two germline ends. This CDR3 is 16 amino acids long. Germline CDR1 KGHSH, CDR2 LQKENI. The CDR3 DNA reads as TGTGCCAGCTCACCACCGGAACTAGCCGGCGTCGGGGAGCTGTTTTTT. This codes for CASSPPELAGVGELFF.

The chain carries TRBV4-1 and TRBJ2-7; D may be TRBD1 (6 bases). V gave up 2 bases and J gave up 0 bases, with 14 bases separating them. The CDR3 has 16 residues. CDR1 and CDR2 (germline): MGHRA, YSYEKL. CDR3 loop: CASSQLGTTVSYEQYF. CDR3 coding DNA: TGCGCCAGCAGCCAACTAGGGACAACAGTCTCCTACGAGCAGTACTTC.

The chain employs TRBV7-8 and TRBJ1-1, with 8 positions matching TRBD1. Germline V gives CDR1 SGHVS, CDR2 FQNEAQ. The trim removed 5 bases at V and 5 bases at J, leaving 7 bases unmatched. This CDR3 contains 14 residues. CDR3 residues: CASSPRTGGTEAFF. For the CDR3, the DNA is TGTGCCAGCAGCCCCCGAACAGGGGGAACTGAAGCTTTCTTT.

The CDR3 DNA is TGTGCCAGCGGGGGGCGGCCCGACACCTATGGCTACACCTTC. It specifies CASGGRPDTYGYTF. The chain couples TRBV28 to TRBJ1-2; weak D call: TRBD1 (6 bases). The CDR3 loop spans 14 amino acids. CDR1 and CDR2 (germline): MDHEN, SYDVKM. V lost 8 bases and J lost 4, with 17 bases in between.

CDR3 DNA sequence: TGCAGCGTTGAAGATTTTAAGGGTACCAACGAGCAGTACTTC. It is translated as CSVEDFKGTNEQYF. V is TRBV29-1 and J is TRBJ2-7; no firm D call. CDR3 length: 14 residues. Deletions cut 0 bases from V and 5 bases from J, with 14 bases between. The germline V gene encodes CDR1 SQVTM and CDR2 ANQGSEA.

This clone turned up a few times. The genes are TRBV27 and TRBJ1-1; maybe TRBD1 (6 bases). CDR1 is MNHEY, CDR2 SMNVEV, per germline (reference sequence). Deletions cut 0 bases from V and 1 base from J, with 9 bases between. This CDR3 has 15 amino acids. CDR3 sequence: CASSLSRGANTEAFF. The CDR3 region has the DNA TGTGCCAGCAGTTTATCGCGGGGGGCGAACACTGAAGCTTTCTTT.

The chain employs TRBV19 and TRBJ2-1; no reliable D call. CDR1 and CDR2 from the germline V gene are LNHDA and SQIVND (reference sequence). The CDR3 contains 14 residues. Trimming left V 11 bases short and J 0 bases short, with 14 bases between. The CDR3 coding sequence is TGTGCCTCTGGGCAGTTTAGCTCCTACAATGAGCAGTTCTTC. Its translation is CASGQFSSYNEQFF.

The J gene is TRBJ2-3, the V gene TRBV5-1; unclear D gene. V was cut by 1 base and J by 0 bases, with 6 bases left in between. Germline values: CDR1 SGHRS, CDR2 YFSETQ. There are 14 residues in the CDR3. The CDR3 is CASSLSQSTDTQYF. DNA of the CDR3: TGCGCCAGCAGCTTGAGTCAGAGCACAGATACGCAGTATTTT.

This chain uses TRBV18 with TRBJ2-5; TRBD1 aligns across 7 bases. CDR1 and CDR2 (germline): KGHSH, LQKENI. The V gene end was trimmed by 3 bases and the J gene end by 1 base; junction bases not matched to a gene: 2. The CDR3 is 14 residues long. CDR3 sequence: CASSPRQGQETQYF. CDR3 coding DNA: TGTGCCAGCTCACCTCGACAGGGCCAAGAGACCCAGTACTTC.

This chain joins TRBV29-1 and TRBJ2-6; 10 nucleotides agree with TRBD1. Germline assignment: CDR1 SQVTM and CDR2 ANQGSEA. This CDR3 is built from 16 residues. V shed 7 bases, J shed 4 bases, and the junction held 10 bases outside the gene matches. CDR3 in DNA: TGCAGCGCCATTCGGACAGGGGGGAGCGGGGCCAACGTCCTGACTTTC. Protein: CSAIRTGGSGANVLTF.

V usage is TRBV9 and J usage is TRBJ2-3, with D tentatively TRBD2 (5 bases). Germline V gene lookup returns CDR1 SGDLS and CDR2 YYNGEE. The CDR3 is 12 residues long. V was cut by 2 bases and J by 5 bases, with 6 bases left in between. The CDR3 DNA sequence: TGTGCCAGCAGCGTGGAGGAAGATACGCAGTATTTT. It specifies CASSVEEDTQYF.

The chain recombines TRBV7-2 with TRBJ2-3; 7 nucleotides agree with TRBD2. V shed 5 bases, J shed 2 bases, and the junction held 13 bases outside the gene matches. Germline CDR1 and CDR2: SGHTA and FQGNSA. The CDR3 has 17 amino acids. The CDR3 loop reads CASSGRQQRGPTDTQYF. The CDR3 DNA reads as TGTGCCAGCAGCGGACGCCAACAGCGGGGTCCCACAGATACGCAGTATTTT. The full variable domain, with the rest looked up from reference TRBV7-2 and TRBJ2-3, is GAGVSQSPSNKVTEKGKDVELRCDPISGHTALYWYRQSLGQGLEFLIYFQGNSAPDKSGLPSDRFSAERTGGSVSTLTIQRTQQEDSAVYLCASSGRQQRGPTDTQYFGPGTRLTVL.

The rearrangement joins TRBV5-1 to TRBJ2-7; 13 nucleotides match TRBD2. With V trimmed by 3 bases and J by 5 bases, 2 bases remained unmatched. CDR1 is SGHRS and CDR2 is YFSETQ in the germline V gene. The CDR3 has 14 amino acids. The CDR3 is CASSYGTSGNEQYF. The DNA of the CDR3 is TGCGCCAGCAGCTACGGGACTAGCGGGAACGAGCAGTACTTC. Full variable domain (outside the CDR3, taken from reference TRBV5-1 and TRBJ2-7): KAGVTQTPRYLIKTRGQQVTLSCSPISGHRSVSWYQQTPGQGLQFLFEYFSETQRNKGNFPGRFSGRQFSNSRSEMNVSTLELGDSALYLCASSYGTSGNEQYFGPGTRLTVT.

This chain links TRBV19 with TRBJ2-1, with D perhaps TRBD1 (6 bases). Trimming stripped 7 bases from V and 10 bases from J, with 17 bases between. The CDR3 has 13 residues. Germline CDR1 reads LNHDA; CDR2 reads SQIVND (reference sequence). CDR3 bases: TGTGCCAGTAAGGCTTGGGAGCAGGGGGAGCAGTTCTTC. Its protein product is CASKAWEQGEQFF.

The chain has TRBV9 and TRBJ2-1; TRBD2 matches at 9 bases. This CDR3 spans 16 amino acids. The V gene end was trimmed by 0 bases and the J gene end by 4 bases; junction bases not matched to a gene: 5. Germline V CDR1 and CDR2: SGDLS, YYNGEE. CDR3 loop: CASSVGLSGGYNEQFF. The CDR3 DNA reads as TGTGCCAGCAGCGTAGGCCTGAGCGGGGGGTACAATGAGCAGTTCTTC.

This clone was picked up a small number of times. The chain links TRBV7-2 to TRBJ1-5; D uncertain. This CDR3 spans 13 amino acids. V was trimmed by 5 bases and J by 4 bases, leaving 9 bases between them. In germline, CDR1 is SGHTA, CDR2 FQGNSA. The CDR3 DNA reads as TGTGCCAGCAGCCCCCGGACGAATCAGCCCCAGCATTTT. Amino acids: CASSPRTNQPQHF.

V is TRBV10-1 and J is TRBJ2-5, with unresolved D. Trimming stripped 4 bases from V and 2 bases from J, with 8 bases between. The CDR3 consists of 13 residues. Germline CDR1 WNHNN, CDR2 SYGVQD (reference sequence). Here the CDR3 reads CASSAPLQETQYF. Written as DNA, the CDR3 is TGCGCCAGCAGTGCCCCCCTTCAAGAGACCCAGTACTTC.

This chain joins TRBV28 and TRBJ1-5; the match to TRBD1 covers 9 bases. The CDR3 totals 15 residues. V was clipped by 6 bases and J by 3 bases; unmatched bases: 6. Germline CDR1 is MDHEN and CDR2 is SYDVKM. In DNA form, the CDR3 reads TGTGCCAGCAGGGGGACAGGGTCGAACAATCAGCCCCAGCATTTT. This codes for CASRGTGSNNQPQHF.

The chain carries TRBV14 and TRBJ2-7; D is unclear. The CDR3 is 14 amino acids. Germline V gives CDR1 SGHDN, CDR2 FVKESK. Trimming left V 1 base short and J 0 bases short, with 7 bases between. The CDR3 protein is CASSQGTYSYEQYF. CDR3 nucleotides: TGTGCCAGCAGCCAAGGCACCTACTCCTACGAGCAGTACTTC.

This clone came up a few times. V and J are TRBV2 and TRBJ1-5, with no clear D. Germline loops: CDR1 SNHLY, CDR2 FYNNEI. With 6 bases removed from V and 3 bases from J, the gap between germline ends came to 12 bases. The CDR3 contains 14 residues. The CDR3 here is CASRTTAINQPQHF. The DNA of the CDR3 is TGTGCCAGCAGGACAACAGCTATCAATCAGCCCCAGCATTTT.

The chain recombines TRBV7-9 with TRBJ2-7, with D unresolved. Trimming cost V 4 bases and J 0 bases, with 4 bases left between them. The CDR3 has 12 residues. The V gene's germline CDR1 is SEHNR and CDR2 FQNEAQ (reference sequence). The CDR3 protein is CASSSPSYEQYF. The CDR3 nucleotides read TGTGCCAGCAGCTCCCCCTCCTACGAGCAGTACTTC.

This clone has just a few counts. This chain links TRBV27 with TRBJ2-2, with TRBD2 identical over 9 bases. The V segment lost 3 bases and the J segment 3 bases; nucleotides outside the gene matches: 14. The CDR3 extends over 19 amino acids. The V gene's germline CDR1 is MNHEY and CDR2 SMNVEV (reference sequence). The DNA of the CDR3 is TGTGCCAGCAGTTTTGGGGCTAGCGGGACAAATAGGGACACCGGGGAGCTGTTTTTT. Its protein is CASSFGASGTNRDTGELFF.

The chain joins TRBV30 to TRBJ1-1; D perhaps matches TRBD1 (6 bases). The CDR3 is made up of 13 amino acids. Germline CDR1 GTSNPN, CDR2 SVGIG (reference sequence). V gave up 3 bases and J gave up 1 base, with 9 bases separating them. CDR3 DNA sequence: TGTGCCTGGAGGAGGGGGGGGAACACTGAAGCTTTCTTT. Protein product: CAWRRGGNTEAFF.